Listed below are T cell receptor beta chains from one sample, sequenced in a study of blood T cells in healthy people across ages. Each CDR3 protein gets one entry after TCRdb re-called the 5' RACE reads with MiXCR. Seen here are around 600,000 distinct CDR3 sequences, roughly 43% observed once, and the top ten hold roughly 24%. Material for sequencing was blood. The receptors shown here come from a man older than 75 in good health. Each CDR3 is given with its conserved first and last residue. A D gene is named only where the DNA matches it firmly. Clone size, where shown, is once, few, many, or a class for clones that have expanded.

J gene | clone size | V gene | D gene | CDR3 protein | CDR3 DNA
TRBJ2-5 | - | TRBV29-1 | - | CSVEDPAPDSSLTQYF | TGCAGCGTTGAAGATCCGGCCCCGGACAGTTCGTTGACCCAGTACTTC
TRBJ1-1 | - | TRBV12-3/TRBV12-4 | - | CASTPRPGRDEAFF | TGTGCCAGCACCCCTCGCCCCGGTCGGGATGAAGCTTTCTTT
TRBJ2-3 | - | TRBV29-1 | - | CSVWGDSDSPDTQYF | TGCAGCGTTTGGGGGGACTCAGATTCCCCAGATACGCAGTATTTT
TRBJ2-1 | - | TRBV7-2 | TRBD1 | CASSPQTRQGTEQFF | TGTGCCAGCAGCCCGCAAACCCGACAGGGGACAGAGCAGTTCTTC
TRBJ2-3 | - | TRBV20-1 | - | CSASMRDTWTDTQYF | TGCAGTGCTAGCATGCGGGACACTTGGACAGATACGCAGTATTTT
TRBJ2-1 | - | TRBV28 | TRBD2 | CASSQTGTSLGEQFF | TGTGCCAGCAGTCAGACTGGGACTAGCCTTGGTGAGCAGTTCTTC
TRBJ2-1 | few | TRBV10-3 | TRBD1 | CAISDGTGQAYNEQFF | TGTGCCATCAGTGATGGGACAGGGCAGGCCTACAATGAGCAGTTCTTC
TRBJ2-1 | once | TRBV12-3/TRBV12-4 | TRBD1 | CASSLRTGKTNEQFF | TGTGCCAGCAGTTTAAGGACAGGGAAAACCAATGAGCAGTTCTTC
TRBJ2-5 | few | TRBV5-5 | - | CASSLEVGRETQYF | TGTGCCAGCAGCTTGGAAGTGGGGCGGGAGACCCAGTACTTC
TRBJ2-7 | - | TRBV29-1 | - | CSGGGTETYEQYF | TGCAGCGGGGGCGGGACAGAAACCTACGAGCAGTACTTC
TRBJ2-4 | few | TRBV11-2 | TRBD1 | CASSLGYRGQGPVRGREQYF | TGTGCCAGCAGCTTAGGCTATAGGGGACAGGGGCCGGTGAGGGGGAGGGAGCAGTACTTC
TRBJ2-1 | few | TRBV7-3 | - | CASSLRGGGGTGFHNEQFF | TGTGCCAGCAGCTTAAGGGGCGGGGGTGGGACAGGATTCCACAATGAGCAGTTCTTC
TRBJ2-1 | - | TRBV7-2 | TRBD2 | CASSLNGGGNRNEQFF | TGTGCCAGCAGCTTAAATGGCGGGGGAAATCGGAATGAGCAGTTCTTC
TRBJ2-7 | - | TRBV11-2 | - | CASSLTVSGFYEQYF | TGTGCCAGCAGCTTAACTGTTTCTGGGTTTTACGAGCAGTACTTC
TRBJ1-2 | many | TRBV29-1 | - | CSVEWGYGYTF | TGCAGCGTTGAATGGGGGTATGGCTACACCTTC
TRBJ2-3 | - | TRBV12-3/TRBV12-4 | - | CASRTGKDTQYF | TGTGCCAGCCGCACCGGCAAAGATACGCAGTATTTT
TRBJ2-3 | - | TRBV7-2 | - | CASSLLGSTDAQYF | TGTGCCAGCAGCCTCCTGGGTAGCACAGATGCGCAGTATTTT
TRBJ2-3 | - | TRBV6-2/TRBV6-3 | - | CASLDTDTQYF | TGTGCCAGCCTGGACACAGATACGCAGTATTTT
TRBJ1-1 | - | TRBV7-2 | - | CASSATGHSNTEAFF | TGTGCCAGCAGCGCGACGGGACACTCGAACACTGAAGCTTTCTTT
TRBJ2-7 | many | TRBV7-9 | - | CASSLAHQGSEQYF | TGTGCCAGCAGCTTAGCGCATCAGGGTTCGGAGCAGTACTTC
TRBJ1-1 | - | TRBV4-1 | - | CASSQDERVRNTEAFF | TGCGCCAGCAGCCAAGACGAGAGGGTAAGGAACACTGAAGCTTTCTTT
TRBJ1-1 | - | TRBV15 | - | CATSRDGAENTEAFF | TGTGCCACCAGCAGAGATGGGGCAGAGAACACTGAAGCTTTCTTT